The next 2 T cell receptor beta chains were all read from a single sample in a study of blood T cells in healthy people across ages. Then a second PCR, running roughly 7 to 11 cycles, was carried out with a sample-barcoded 5' primer and a J-beta primer mix. Using its own MiXCR run on the 5' RACE reads, TCRdb lists one record per CDR3 protein. The repertoire has 550,000 to 750,000 distinct CDR3 sequences, around 21% of them found once; the top ten carry about 3.6%. Sequencing used blood. Source of these receptors: a man aged 70 or older in good health.

This clonotype was found a few times. The chain recombines TRBV6-2 or TRBV6-3 with TRBJ2-1; 7 bases are shared with TRBD2. CDR3 size: 15 residues. In germline, CDR1 is MNHEY, CDR2 SVGEGT. V trimming: 8 bases; J trimming: 7 bases; junction bases outside the gene matches: 14. CDR3: CASAAAGVVLNEQFF. The CDR3 nucleotides are TGTGCCAGCGCGGCGGCGGGAGTGGTGTTAAATGAGCAGTTCTTC.

V usage is TRBV10-3 and J usage is TRBJ2-2; the match to TRBD2 covers 9 bases. The CDR3 covers 14 residues. Germline V gene sequence: CDR1 ENHRY, CDR2 SYGVKD. After removal of 5 bases from V and 3 bases from J, the junction contained 1 base not matched to a gene. The CDR3 spells CAISRTSDTGELFF. CDR3 DNA sequence: TGTGCCATCAGTAGGACTAGCGACACCGGGGAGCTGTTTTTT.